This T cell receptor (beta chain) stems from a study of blood T cells in healthy people across ages. Study summary: About one barcoded beta molecule was captured per two T cells (by template switching). General observations from the study: Getting older went along with TCR beta diversity per million T cells dropping roughly linearly.

Germline values: CDR1 WNHNN, CDR2 SYGVQD (reference sequence). The CDR3 has 13 residues. The V and J ends lost 0 bases and 3 bases respectively, with 6 bases between them. For this clonotype: Its target is unknown.

A sample-barcoded 5' primer and a J-beta primer mix were used in a second PCR of about 6 to 11 cycles. Each sample yielded at least 3 million CDR3-containing paired-end reads. Via MiXCR, TCRdb re-called the 5' RACE reads, giving one row per CDR3 protein. The data contain about 1.6 million distinct CDR3 sequences, about 35% of them singletons. The sequenced sample consisted of blood. This chain links TRBV10-1 with TRBJ2-7; no definite D call. The TCR originated in a woman aged 25-40 years in good health. This chain's CDR3 is CASSESHSYEQYF. The CDR3 nucleotides are TGCGCCAGCAGTGAGTCCCACAGCTACGAGCAGTACTTC.